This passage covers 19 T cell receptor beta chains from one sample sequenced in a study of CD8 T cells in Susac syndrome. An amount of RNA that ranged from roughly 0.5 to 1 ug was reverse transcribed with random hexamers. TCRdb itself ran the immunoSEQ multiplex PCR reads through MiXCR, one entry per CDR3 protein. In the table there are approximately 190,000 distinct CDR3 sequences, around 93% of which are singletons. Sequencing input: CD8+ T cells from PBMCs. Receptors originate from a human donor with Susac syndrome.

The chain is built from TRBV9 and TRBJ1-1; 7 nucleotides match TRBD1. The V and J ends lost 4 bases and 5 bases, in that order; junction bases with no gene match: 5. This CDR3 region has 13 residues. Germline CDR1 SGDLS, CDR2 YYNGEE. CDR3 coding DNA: TGTGCCAGCAGCCCCGGGACAGTTACTGAAGCTTTCTTT. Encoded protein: CASSPGTVTEAFF.

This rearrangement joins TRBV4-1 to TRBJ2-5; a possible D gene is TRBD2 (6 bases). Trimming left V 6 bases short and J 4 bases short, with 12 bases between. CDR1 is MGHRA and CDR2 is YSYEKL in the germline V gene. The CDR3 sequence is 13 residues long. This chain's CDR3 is CASRPLGGETQYF. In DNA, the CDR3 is TGCGCCAGCAGACCTCTGGGGGGAGAGACCCAGTACTTC.

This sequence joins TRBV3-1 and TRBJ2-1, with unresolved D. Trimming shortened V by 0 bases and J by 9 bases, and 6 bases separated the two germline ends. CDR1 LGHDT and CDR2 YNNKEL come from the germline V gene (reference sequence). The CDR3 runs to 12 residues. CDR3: CASSQEGREQFF. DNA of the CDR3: TGTGCCAGCAGCCAAGAAGGGCGTGAGCAGTTCTTC.

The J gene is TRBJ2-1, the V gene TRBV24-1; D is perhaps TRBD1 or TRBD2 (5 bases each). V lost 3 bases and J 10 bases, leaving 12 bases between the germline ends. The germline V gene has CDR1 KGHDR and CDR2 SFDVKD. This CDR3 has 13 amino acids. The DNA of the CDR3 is TGTGCCACCAGTGATGGTCTATGGGGGGAGCAGTTCTTC. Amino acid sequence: CATSDGLWGEQFF.

The CDR3 DNA reads as TGTGCCAGCAGCACCCAGGCCGGAGGGTGGTATCAGCCCCAGCATTTT. Translating it yields CASSTQAGGWYQPQHF. The V call is TRBV5-6, the J call TRBJ1-5, with D uncertain. Germline V lookup: CDR1 SGHDT, CDR2 YYEEEE. Trimming pared 4 bases from V and 5 bases from J, leaving 19 bases between. The CDR3 contains 16 residues.

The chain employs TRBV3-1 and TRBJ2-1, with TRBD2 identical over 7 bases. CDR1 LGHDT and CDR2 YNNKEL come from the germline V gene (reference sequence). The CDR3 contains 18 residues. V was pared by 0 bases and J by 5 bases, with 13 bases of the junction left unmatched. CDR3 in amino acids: CASSQEILKREGDNEQFF. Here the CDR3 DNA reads TGTGCCAGCAGCCAAGAAATCTTGAAGCGGGAAGGTGACAATGAGCAGTTCTTC.

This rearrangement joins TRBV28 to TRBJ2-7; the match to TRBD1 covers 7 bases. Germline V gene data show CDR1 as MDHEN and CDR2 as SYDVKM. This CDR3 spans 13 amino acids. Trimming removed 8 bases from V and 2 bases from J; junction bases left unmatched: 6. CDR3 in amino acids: CASLGTGAYEQYF. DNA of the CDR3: TGTGCCAGCTTGGGTACAGGGGCCTACGAGCAGTACTTC.

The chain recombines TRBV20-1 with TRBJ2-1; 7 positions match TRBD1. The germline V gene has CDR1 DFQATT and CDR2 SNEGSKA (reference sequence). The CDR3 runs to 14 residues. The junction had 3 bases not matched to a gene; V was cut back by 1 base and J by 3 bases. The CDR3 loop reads CSARVDRVYNEQFF. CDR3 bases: TGCAGTGCTAGAGTAGACAGGGTCTACAATGAGCAGTTCTTC.

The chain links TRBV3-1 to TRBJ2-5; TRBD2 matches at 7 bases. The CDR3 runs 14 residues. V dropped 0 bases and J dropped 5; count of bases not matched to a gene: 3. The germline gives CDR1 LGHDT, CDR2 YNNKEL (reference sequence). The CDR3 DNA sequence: TGTGCCAGCAGCCAAGACCCAGCGGGGGAGACCCAGTACTTC. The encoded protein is CASSQDPAGETQYF.

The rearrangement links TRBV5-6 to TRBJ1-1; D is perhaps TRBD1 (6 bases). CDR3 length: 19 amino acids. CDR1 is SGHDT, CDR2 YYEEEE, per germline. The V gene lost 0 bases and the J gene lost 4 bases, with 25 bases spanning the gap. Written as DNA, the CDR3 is TGTGCCAGCAGCTTGGGAGTTGGGTTGGCAGGGGAAGGTTTCACTGAAGCTTTCTTT. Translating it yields CASSLGVGLAGEGFTEAFF.

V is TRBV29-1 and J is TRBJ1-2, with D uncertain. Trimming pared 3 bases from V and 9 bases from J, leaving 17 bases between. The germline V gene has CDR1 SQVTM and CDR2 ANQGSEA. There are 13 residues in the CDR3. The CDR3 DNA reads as TGCAGCGTTGACTATCCCGAGGGTATGAGCTACACCTTC. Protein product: CSVDYPEGMSYTF.

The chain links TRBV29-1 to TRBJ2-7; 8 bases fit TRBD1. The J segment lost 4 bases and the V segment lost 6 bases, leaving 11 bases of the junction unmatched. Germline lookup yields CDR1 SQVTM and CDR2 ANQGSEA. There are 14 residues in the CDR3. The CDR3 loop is CSVLGGQGAYEQYF. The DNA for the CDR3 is TGCAGCGTCCTTGGTGGGCAGGGGGCGTACGAGCAGTACTTC.

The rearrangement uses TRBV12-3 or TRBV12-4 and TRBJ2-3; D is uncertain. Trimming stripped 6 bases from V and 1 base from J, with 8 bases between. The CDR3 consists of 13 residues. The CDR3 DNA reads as TGTGCCAGCAGGGTAGGCGGCACAGATACGCAGTATTTT. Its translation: CASRVGGTDTQYF.

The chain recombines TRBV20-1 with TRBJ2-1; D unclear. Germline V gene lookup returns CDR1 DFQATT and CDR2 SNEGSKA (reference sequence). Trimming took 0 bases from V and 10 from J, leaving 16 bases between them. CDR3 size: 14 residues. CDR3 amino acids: CSARDQGFGDEQFF. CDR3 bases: TGCAGTGCTAGAGATCAAGGGTTCGGTGACGAGCAGTTCTTC.

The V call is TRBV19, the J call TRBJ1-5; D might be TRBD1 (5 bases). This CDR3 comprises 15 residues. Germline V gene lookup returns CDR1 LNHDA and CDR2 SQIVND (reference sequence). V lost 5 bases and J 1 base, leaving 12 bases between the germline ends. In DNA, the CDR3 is TGTGCCAGTAGTTCTGAGGGACTAAGCAATCAGCCCCAGCATTTT. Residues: CASSSEGLSNQPQHF.

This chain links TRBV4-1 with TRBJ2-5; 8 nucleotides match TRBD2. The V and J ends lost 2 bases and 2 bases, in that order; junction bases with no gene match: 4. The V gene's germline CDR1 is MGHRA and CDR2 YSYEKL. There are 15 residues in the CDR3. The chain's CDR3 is CASSQRPGGQETQYF. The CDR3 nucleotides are TGCGCCAGCAGCCAAAGGCCGGGAGGGCAAGAGACCCAGTACTTC.

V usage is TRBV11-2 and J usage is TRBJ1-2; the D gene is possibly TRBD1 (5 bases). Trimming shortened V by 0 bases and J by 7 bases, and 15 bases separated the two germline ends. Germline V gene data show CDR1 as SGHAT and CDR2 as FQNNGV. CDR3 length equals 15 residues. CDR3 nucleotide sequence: TGTGCCAGCAGCTTAGACGGAAGGGGCGGACGTGGCTACACCTTC. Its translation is CASSLDGRGGRGYTF. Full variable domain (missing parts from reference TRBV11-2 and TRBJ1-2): EAGVAQSPRYKIIEKRQSVAFWCNPISGHATLYWYQQILGQGPKLLIQFQNNGVVDDSQLPKDRFSAERLKGVDSTLKIQPAKLEDSAVYLCASSLDGRGGRGYTFGSGTRLTVV.

The CDR3 DNA reads TGTGCCAGCAATTCCGGGGGTCGCAATCAGCCCCAGCATTTT. Protein: CASNSGGRNQPQHF. The chain employs TRBV9 and TRBJ1-5, with D perhaps TRBD1 (5 bases). Trimming cost V 6 bases and J 2 bases, with 12 bases left between them. This CDR3 comprises 14 residues. CDR1 is SGDLS, CDR2 YYNGEE, per germline.

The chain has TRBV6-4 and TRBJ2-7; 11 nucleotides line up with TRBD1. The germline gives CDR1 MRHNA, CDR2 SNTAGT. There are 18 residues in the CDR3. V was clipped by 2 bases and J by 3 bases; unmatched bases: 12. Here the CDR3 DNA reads TGTGCCAGCAGTGACACCCAGAGGACAGGGGGCCAACTCTACGAGCAGTACTTC. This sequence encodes CASSDTQRTGGQLYEQYF.